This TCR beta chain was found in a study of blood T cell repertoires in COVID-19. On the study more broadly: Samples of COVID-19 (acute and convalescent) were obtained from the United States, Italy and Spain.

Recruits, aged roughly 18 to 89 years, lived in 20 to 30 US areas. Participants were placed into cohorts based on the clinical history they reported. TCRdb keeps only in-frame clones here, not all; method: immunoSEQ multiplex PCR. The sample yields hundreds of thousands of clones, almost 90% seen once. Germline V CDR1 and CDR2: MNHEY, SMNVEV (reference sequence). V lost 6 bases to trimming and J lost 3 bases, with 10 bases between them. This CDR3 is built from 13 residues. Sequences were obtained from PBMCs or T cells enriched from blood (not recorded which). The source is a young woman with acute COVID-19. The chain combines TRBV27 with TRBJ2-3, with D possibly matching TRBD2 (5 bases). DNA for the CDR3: TGTGCCAGCAGCCTAGCAAGAACAGATACGCAGTATTTT. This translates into CASSLARTDTQYF.